This passage covers 14 T cell receptor beta chains from one sample sequenced in a study of blood T cell repertoires in COVID-19. Profiling relied on immunoSEQ multiplex PCR, and the TCRdb table lists in-frame clones only, not all of them. This table has around 180,000 clones, approximately 80% appearing once. The sample comprised PBMCs or T cells enriched from blood (not recorded which). These receptors originate from a man between 50 and 59 years old who had recovered from COVID-19.

This chain connects TRBV10-3 to TRBJ1-3; TRBD1 matches at 11 bases. Germline assignment: CDR1 ENHRY and CDR2 SYGVKD. The CDR3 covers 15 residues. V shed 6 bases and J 4 bases; nucleotides not matched to a gene: 5. This CDR3 reads CAIRLDRGPGNTIYF. The DNA for the CDR3 is TGTGCCATCAGATTGGACAGGGGGCCAGGAAACACCATATATTTT.

The rearrangement links TRBV5-6 to TRBJ1-1; possibly TRBD1 for D (6 bases). The V end was cut by 3 bases, the J end by 8 bases, with 11 bases between. The CDR3 totals 12 residues. Germline-derived CDR1 and CDR2 are SGHDT and YYEEEE. The CDR3 here is CASSYTTGEAFF. For the CDR3, the DNA is TGTGCCAGCAGCTATACGACAGGCGAAGCTTTCTTT.

This chain links TRBV10-3 with TRBJ2-2, with TRBD2 as a possible D gene (5 bases). Between the trimmed V and J ends, which lost 4 bases and 4 bases, there was a span of 13 bases. CDR1 is ENHRY, CDR2 SYGVKD, per germline. CDR3 size: 15 residues. The CDR3 spells CAISASGYGTGELFF. The CDR3 DNA sequence: TGTGCCATCAGTGCTTCGGGGTATGGCACCGGGGAGCTGTTTTTT.

The CDR3 nucleotides are TGCGCCAGCAGCTTGGGAGGGGGCCAGAGAGAGCAGTTCTTC. It yields the protein CASSLGGGQREQFF. The rearrangement links TRBV5-1 to TRBJ2-1, with 7 bases identical to TRBD1. The V and J ends lost 0 bases and 10 bases, in that order; junction bases with no gene match: 7. Per germline, CDR1 SGHRS and CDR2 YFSETQ. The CDR3 extends over 14 amino acids.

The chain has TRBV3-1 (or the pseudogene TRBV3-2) and TRBJ1-1; D not certain. This CDR3 spans 14 amino acids. V dropped 1 base and J dropped 1 base, with 7 bases sitting between them. Germline values: CDR1 LGHDT, CDR2 YNNKEL (reference sequence). CDR3 sequence (DNA): TGTGCCAGCAGCCAAGGGACTCAGAACACTGAAGCTTTCTTT. Protein: CASSQGTQNTEAFF.

This chain connects TRBV5-1 to TRBJ1-3; no definite D call. The germline CDR1 and CDR2 sequences are SGHRS and YFSETQ. V shed 4 bases and J shed 0 bases, with 11 bases lying between them. This CDR3 spans 15 amino acids. CDR3 nucleotide sequence: TGCGCCAGCAGCGTCCGGGAGCCCTCTGGAAACACCATATATTTT. Protein product: CASSVREPSGNTIYF.

The chain carries TRBV28 and TRBJ1-3; TRBD1 agrees at 9 bases. V was clipped by 4 bases and J by 4 bases; unmatched bases: 5. In germline, CDR1 is MDHEN, CDR2 SYDVKM. This CDR3 has 15 residues. The chain's CDR3 is CASSSGGTGGNTIYF. CDR3 DNA: TGTGCCAGCAGTTCGGGCGGGACAGGGGGAAACACCATATATTTT.

The chain employs TRBV5-3 and TRBJ1-3, with 9 bases fitting TRBD1. TRBV5-3 is filed as an ORF, its function uncertain. Trimming took 4 bases from V and 4 from J; bases not matched to a gene: 9. The CDR3 consists of 16 residues. The CDR3 protein is CARSLEQGAWGNTIYF. CDR3 DNA: TGTGCCAGAAGCCTAGAACAGGGGGCATGGGGAAACACCATATATTTT.

This chain links TRBV7-3 with TRBJ1-1; 7 bases line up with TRBD1. With 5 bases clipped from V and 5 bases from J, the junction kept 11 bases outside the gene matches. CDR3 size: 15 residues. CDR1 and CDR2 from the germline V gene are SGHTA and FQGTGA. The CDR3 region has the DNA TGTGCCAGCAGCCAAGGAAGGGGGCAACATACTGAAGCTTTCTTT. Amino acids: CASSQGRGQHTEAFF.

The chain uses TRBV5-4 and TRBJ2-6; D gene unclear. Germline lookup yields CDR1 SGHNT and CDR2 YYREEE (reference sequence). The CDR3 sequence is 14 residues long. The germline V and J ends were trimmed by 4 bases and 0 bases, with 5 bases remaining between them. The CDR3 spells CASSPDSGANVLTF. CDR3 in DNA: TGTGCCAGCAGCCCAGACTCTGGGGCCAACGTCCTGACTTTC. The full variable domain, in which reference TRBV5-4 and TRBJ2-6 provide the parts outside the CDR3, is ETGVTQSPTHLIKTRGQQVTLRCSSQSGHNTVSWYQQALGQGPQFIFQYYREEENGRGNFPPRFSGLQFPNYSSELNVNALELDDSALYLCASSPDSGANVLTFGAGSRLTVL.

The chain employs TRBV11-2 and TRBJ1-2; D may be TRBD1 (6 bases). The V gene lost 0 bases and the J gene lost 8 bases, with 7 bases spanning the gap. Germline values: CDR1 SGHAT, CDR2 FQNNGV. This CDR3 has 12 residues. DNA of the CDR3: TGTGCCAGCAGCTTAGAAGGGGGAGGCTACACCTTC. It is translated as CASSLEGGGYTF.

This clone has only a few counts. This sample includes further DNA sequences coding for the same CDR3. The V and J genes are TRBV9 and TRBJ2-1, with 9 bases matching TRBD2. V lost 0 bases, J lost 7 bases, and 8 bases stayed unmatched. This CDR3 spans 16 amino acids. CDR1 is SGDLS, CDR2 YYNGEE, per germline. CDR3 amino acids: CASSVDSGGTGNEQFF. The DNA for the CDR3 is TGTGCCAGCAGCGTAGATAGCGGGGGAACCGGGAATGAGCAGTTCTTC. The full variable domain, with the rest looked up from reference TRBV9 and TRBJ2-1, is DSGVTQTPKHLITATGQRVTLRCSPRSGDLSVYWYQQSLDQGLQFLIQYYNGEERAKGNILERFSAQQFPDLHSELNLSSLELGDSALYFCASSVDSGGTGNEQFFGPGTRLTVL.

The CDR3 DNA sequence: TGTGCCAGCAGCTCTCAGGGGGAACGGGAGACCCAGTACTTC. This gives the protein CASSSQGERETQYF. V is TRBV7-2 and J is TRBJ2-5, with TRBD1 identical over 7 bases. In germline, CDR1 is SGHTA, CDR2 FQGNSA. The CDR3 extends over 14 amino acids. The trim removed 4 bases at V and 5 bases at J, leaving 7 bases unmatched.

This clone is a singleton in its sample. The J gene is TRBJ1-3, the V gene TRBV9; D gene uncertain. Trimming took off 0 bases at V and 5 bases at J, with 9 bases between the two ends. The CDR3 totals 14 residues. Per germline, CDR1 SGDLS and CDR2 YYNGEE. CDR3 region: CASSVGASRNTIYF. The CDR3 coding sequence is TGTGCCAGCAGCGTAGGGGCATCGAGAAACACCATATATTTT.